The rows below give T cell receptor beta chains drawn from one sample of a study of shared clonotypes between healthy human individuals. Clones were sequenced by immunoSEQ multiplex PCR, and TCRdb holds only the in-frame ones, with some missing. The table has some 680,000 clones, around four fifths seen once; the top ten hold roughly 2%. Sequencing was performed on memory CD4+ T cells sorted from blood. The receptors derive from a woman aged 25 to 45 in good health. The CDR3 runs from the conserved cysteine through the conserved F or W. Fields, in order: J gene, V gene, CDR3 length, clone size, D gene, CDR3 DNA, CDR3 protein. A D gene is named only where the DNA matches it firmly. Size tells how often a clone was seen (once, few, many) or the class of an expanded clone, and some rows leave it out.

TRBJ1-3 TRBV15 16 NA NA TGTGCCACCAGCAGAGACGTTGGGGTTGCTGGAAACACCATATATTTT CATSRDVGVAGNTIYF
TRBJ2-7 TRBV18 14 NA NA TGTGCCAGCTCACGGGACATTGTCTCCTACGAGCAGTACTTC CASSRDIVSYEQYF
TRBJ2-7 TRBV28 13 NA NA TGTGCCAGCAGTCCGACGGGGAGCTACGAGCAGTACTTC CASSPTGSYEQYF
TRBJ2-2 TRBV28 16 NA NA TGTGCCAGCAGTTTAGGCGGAGGGGTGGTCACCGGGGAGCTGTTTTTT CASSLGGGVVTGELFF
TRBJ2-1 TRBV23-1 14 NA TRBD2 TGCGCCAGCAGTCAGGGGGGACTAGTCAATGAGCAGTTCTTC CASSQGGLVNEQFF
TRBJ2-7 TRBV6-5 16 NA NA TGTGCCAGCAGTTACTCTTCTGGCCAGGTCGAGGGCGAGCAGTACTTC CASSYSSGQVEGEQYF
TRBJ1-5 TRBV7-2 15 NA NA TGTGCCAGCAGCACAGACACCCTTAGCAATCAGCCCCAGCATTTT CASSTDTLSNQPQHF
TRBJ2-7 TRBV19 13 once TRBD1 TGTGCCGCCGGTCGGACAGGGGCCTACGAGCAGTACTTC CAAGRTGAYEQYF
TRBJ1-2 TRBV28 13 NA NA TGTGCCAGCAGTTTGGGGGTCAACTATGGCTACACCTTC CASSLGVNYGYTF
TRBJ1-2 TRBV19 12 NA NA TGTGCCAGTAAGACGGAAAACTATGGCTACACCTTC CASKTENYGYTF
TRBJ2-7 TRBV2 18 NA TRBD2 TGTGCCAGCAACTGGGTGTCTAGCGGGAGGGCCGTGGATTACGAGCAGTACTTC CASNWVSSGRAVDYEQYF
TRBJ2-2 TRBV11-2 14 NA TRBD1 TGTGCCAGCAGCATAATACAGGGGACCGGGGAGCTGTTTTTT CASSIIQGTGELFF
TRBJ2-7 TRBV5-5 15 few NA TGTGCCAGCAGTCCCTCCGGGAGCGCTTCCTACGAGCAGTACTTC CASSPSGSASYEQYF
TRBJ2-1 TRBV7-9 17 NA TRBD2 TGTGCCAGCAGCTTATTGGTCGTAGCGGGAAGGTCAAATGAGCAGTTCTTC CASSLLVVAGRSNEQFF
TRBJ1-2 TRBV28 12 NA TRBD1 TGTGCCAGCAGTTCACAGGGGGGAAGCTACACCTTC CASSSQGGSYTF
TRBJ1-2 TRBV6-1 12 NA TRBD1 TGTGCCAGCGGGGGACAGTACTATGGCTACACCTTC CASGGQYYGYTF
TRBJ1-1 TRBV6-1 14 NA TRBD1 TGTGCCAGCAGCAGACAGGGGTGGAACACTGAAGCTTTCTTT CASSRQGWNTEAFF
TRBJ2-7 TRBV6-1 15 NA NA TGTGCCAGCAGTGAGGGGGGGGCTGATACCTACGAGCAGTACTTC CASSEGGADTYEQYF
TRBJ1-2 TRBV6-5 14 NA TRBD1 TGTGCCAGCAGTTACTCGGGACAGGGGAATGGCTACACCTTC CASSYSGQGNGYTF
TRBJ1-5 TRBV2 15 NA TRBD1 TGTGCCAGCAGCGCGACAGGGGGCAGTGGGCAGCCCCAGCATTTT CASSATGGSGQPQHF
TRBJ1-2 TRBV5-1 12 few NA TGCGCCAGCAGCTCCAGGGAGGATGGCTACACCTTC CASSSREDGYTF
TRBJ2-6 TRBV19 15 NA NA TGTGCCAGTACCATCATAGCCTCTGGGGCCAACGTCCTGACTTTC CASTIIASGANVLTF
TRBJ2-5 TRBV28 14 NA NA TGTGCCAGCAGTCGCCCCCGAGGTGGGGAGACCCAGTACTTC CASSRPRGGETQYF
TRBJ2-7 TRBV5-8 11 NA NA TGTGCCAGCAGCTTGGTGGACGAGCAGTACTTC CASSLVDEQYF
TRBJ2-7 TRBV5-1 17 few TRBD2 TGCGCCAGCAGCTTAGGTACGGCTAGCGGATATTCCTACGAGCAGTACTTC CASSLGTASGYSYEQYF
TRBJ2-1 TRBV11-3 15 NA TRBD2 TGTGCCAGCAGCTTCGGTATGCGGGAGACCAATGAGCAGTTCTTC CASSFGMRETNEQFF
TRBJ2-2 TRBV28 16 NA NA TGTGCCAGCAGTTTCTCTAGCGTACCGAACACCGGGGAGCTGTTTTTT CASSFSSVPNTGELFF
TRBJ1-1 TRBV29-1 16 NA NA TGCAGCGTTGAAGATCGCGTGTGGGGCTGGAACACTGAAGCTTTCTTT CSVEDRVWGWNTEAFF
TRBJ2-5 TRBV28 15 once TRBD1 TGTGCCAGCAGTTTAATGTCAGGGGGCAAAGAGACCCAGTACTTC CASSLMSGGKETQYF
TRBJ2-2 TRBV7-3 16 NA TRBD1 TGTGCCAGCAGCTTATTCGGGCAGGGGGCCGCCGGGGAGCTGTTTTTT CASSLFGQGAAGELFF
TRBJ2-2 TRBV19 14 NA TRBD1 TGTGCCAGTACTAGGACAGGGGGCACCGGGGAGCTGTTTTTT CASTRTGGTGELFF
TRBJ1-2 TRBV6-5 13 NA NA TGTGCCAGCAAGGAGGGCGATACCTTTGGCTACACCTTC CASKEGDTFGYTF
TRBJ1-1 TRBV5-1 14 NA NA TGCGCCAGCAGCTTGGACGGACCGAACACTGAAGCTTTCTTT CASSLDGPNTEAFF
TRBJ1-2 TRBV18 15 few TRBD1 TGTGCCAGCTCACCACTGACAGGGCTAGGCTATGGCTACACCTTC CASSPLTGLGYGYTF
TRBJ2-6 TRBV25-1 16 NA NA TGTGCCAGCAGTGAATGGAGGGGATCTGGGGCCAACGTCCTGACTTTC CASSEWRGSGANVLTF
TRBJ1-1 TRBV5-6 15 NA TRBD1 TGTGCCAGCAGGTACACCCCACAGGGGGACACTGAAGCTTTCTTT CASRYTPQGDTEAFF
TRBJ1-1 TRBV14 11 NA NA TGTGCCAGCAGCCAAGGTCCTAAAGCTTTCTTT CASSQGPKAFF
TRBJ2-7 TRBV7-9 17 NA NA TGTGCCAGCAGCTTAGTGGCGGCCTGGGGCAAATCCTACGAGCAGTACTTC CASSLVAAWGKSYEQYF
TRBJ1-1 TRBV11-2 14 NA TRBD1 TGTGCCAGCAGCTTGACAGGGCGGAACACTGAAGCTTTCTTT CASSLTGRNTEAFF
TRBJ1-2 TRBV5-1 15 NA NA TGCGCCAGCAGCTTCTTGGCTACAGATAACTATGGCTACACCTTC CASSFLATDNYGYTF
TRBJ2-7 TRBV6-1 13 NA NA TGTGCCAGCAGTGAAAGGGCGGCTGCGGAGCAGTACTTC CASSERAAAEQYF
TRBJ2-3 TRBV2 15 few NA TGTGCCAGCAGTGATTGGCTCCGGAACACAGATACGCAGTATTTT CASSDWLRNTDTQYF
TRBJ1-3 TRBV6-1 16 once NA TGTGCCAGCAGTGCAACCCTCCGGGACCAAAAGAACACCATATATTTT CASSATLRDQKNTIYF
TRBJ1-2 TRBV6-1 12 few NA TGTGCCAGCAGTGAAGCTGACTATGGCTACACCTTC CASSEADYGYTF
TRBJ1-5 TRBV25-1 15 few TRBD1 TGTGCCAGCAGTGGCGGGACAGGGGGCAATCAGCCCCAGCATTTT CASSGGTGGNQPQHF
TRBJ2-1 TRBV4-2 16 NA TRBD2 TGTGCCAGCAGCCAAGGGACTAGCGGTGGATACAATGAGCAGTTCTTC CASSQGTSGGYNEQFF
TRBJ1-2 TRBV28 13 NA NA TGTGCCAGCCGGACACTTAATAACTATGGCTACACCTTC CASRTLNNYGYTF
TRBJ1-5 TRBV5-6 14 few TRBD1 TGTGCCAGCAGCCACAGGGGTAGCAATCAGCCCCAGCATTTT CASSHRGSNQPQHF
TRBJ2-1 TRBV4-1 17 NA NA TGCGCCAGCAGCCACACCGTTGGAAGGGCCGAATACAATGAGCAGTTCTTC CASSHTVGRAEYNEQFF
TRBJ2-1 TRBV27 16 NA TRBD1 TGTGCCAGCAGCTCCGACAGGGGGCTATCCTACAATGAGCAGTTCTTC CASSSDRGLSYNEQFF
TRBJ2-7 TRBV29-1 12 once NA TGCAGCGTTGCTTCCCAGTCTCCCGAGCAGTACTTC CSVASQSPEQYF
TRBJ2-5 TRBV6-1 15 NA NA TGTGCCAGCAGTGTCACATCGGGACACCAAGAGACCCAGTACTTC CASSVTSGHQETQYF
TRBJ2-7 TRBV19 15 NA TRBD1 TGTGCCAGTAGTAGGGGACAGGCCACCTTCCACGAGCAGTACTTC CASSRGQATFHEQYF
TRBJ1-5 TRBV6-5 15 NA NA TGTGCCAGCAGTGCCGGAATCGATAGCAATCAGCCCCAGCATTTT CASSAGIDSNQPQHF